Presented here are 25 T cell receptor beta chains from one specimen sequenced in a study of T cell responses to AZD1222 COVID-19 vaccine. Sequencing was performed with immunoSEQ multiplex PCR; in TCRdb, only in-frame clones are kept and a portion is missing. The sample has some 140,000 clones; around 84% are singletons. The specimen comprised peripheral blood, sampled on day 0 of AZD1222 vaccination. The receptors shown here come from an adult in good health.

Here the CDR3 DNA reads TGTGCCAGCAGTGAAATAGACAGGGCCGATGAAAAACTGTTTTTT. This encodes CASSEIDRADEKLFF. V and J are TRBV25-1 and TRBJ1-4; 7 bases line up with TRBD1. V was pared by 2 bases and J by 6 bases, with 6 bases of the junction left unmatched. From germline, CDR1 is MGHDK and CDR2 SYGVNS. The CDR3 runs 15 residues.

The V gene is TRBV11-3, the J gene TRBJ2-7; the match to TRBD1 covers 9 bases. The CDR3 is 12 residues long. Germline lookup yields CDR1 SGHNT and CDR2 YENEEA. The J segment lost 5 bases and the V segment lost 8 bases, leaving 4 bases of the junction unmatched. CDR3 protein: CASGGTGNEQYF. The DNA for the CDR3 is TGTGCCAGCGGAGGGACAGGGAACGAGCAGTACTTC. The full variable domain, rest sourced from reference TRBV11-3 and TRBJ2-7, is EAGVVQSPRYKIIEKKQPVAFWCNPISGHNTLYWYLQNLGQGPELLIRYENEEAVDDSQLPKDRFSAERLKGVDSTLKIQPAELGDSAVYLCASGGTGNEQYFGPGTRLTVT.

J is TRBJ1-5 and V is TRBV19; 8 bases line up with TRBD1. V gave up 7 bases and J gave up 6 bases; unmatched junction bases: 29. This CDR3 region has 21 residues. The germline CDR1 and CDR2 sequences are LNHDA and SQIVND (reference sequence). The CDR3 region is CASTPWSGQGASRGVAQPQHF. Here the CDR3 DNA reads TGTGCCAGTACCCCTTGGAGTGGACAGGGCGCCTCTCGGGGGGTGGCTCAGCCCCAGCATTTT.

The chain links TRBV28 to TRBJ1-5; maybe TRBD1 (5 bases). Per the germline V gene, CDR1 is MDHEN and CDR2 is SYDVKM. V was shortened by 1 base and J by 2 bases, with 9 bases between the two germline ends. This CDR3 region has 15 residues. CDR3 sequence (DNA): TGTGCCAGCAGTTTATTAATAGGGGGCAATCAGCCCCAGCATTTT. Its translation: CASSLLIGGNQPQHF.

The rearrangement links TRBV28 to TRBJ1-5, with D unclear. CDR1 MDHEN and CDR2 SYDVKM come from the germline V gene. CDR3 size: 14 residues. Trimming removed 2 bases from V and 1 base from J, with 6 bases in between. The CDR3 protein is CASSLGWSNQPQHF. In DNA form, the CDR3 reads TGTGCCAGCAGTTTAGGTTGGAGCAATCAGCCCCAGCATTTT.

This clone was seen just once. The gene calls are TRBV19 and TRBJ1-1; no reliable D call. Germline values: CDR1 LNHDA, CDR2 SQIVND (reference sequence). V gave up 4 bases and J gave up 0 bases, with 6 bases separating them. CDR3 length equals 13 residues. DNA of the CDR3: TGTGCCAGTAGTAAGTACCTGAACACTGAAGCTTTCTTT. It yields the protein CASSKYLNTEAFF.

The chain employs TRBV28 and TRBJ2-1; a weak D match, TRBD2 (5 bases). Germline V gene sequence: CDR1 MDHEN, CDR2 SYDVKM. The CDR3 is 14 amino acids. The V and J ends lost 4 bases and 5 bases respectively, with 12 bases between them. The CDR3 DNA reads TGTGCCAGCAGTTCCCCAGGAGGTGACAATGAGCAGTTCTTC. Translated, it gives CASSSPGGDNEQFF.

V is TRBV6-2 or TRBV6-3 and J is TRBJ2-2; 7 bases agree with TRBD1. Losses at the gene ends were 0 bases for V and 3 bases for J; bases not matched to a gene: 10. This CDR3 has 18 amino acids. Per germline, CDR1 MNHEY and CDR2 SVGEGT. The chain's CDR3 is CASSYSRPGQRHTGELFF. CDR3 bases: TGTGCCAGCAGTTACTCCAGACCGGGACAGAGGCACACCGGGGAGCTGTTTTTT.

V gene TRBV9 combines with J gene TRBJ1-5; 9 bases align to TRBD1. Germline assignment: CDR1 SGDLS and CDR2 YYNGEE. Unmatched junction bases numbered 2, after V lost 2 bases and J lost 5 bases. The CDR3 sequence is 14 residues long. The CDR3 reads CASSVDRGDQPQHF. CDR3 in DNA: TGTGCCAGCAGCGTCGACAGGGGGGATCAGCCCCAGCATTTT.

The V gene is TRBV7-8, the J gene TRBJ1-1; 7 nucleotides agree with TRBD1. Germline V gives CDR1 SGHVS, CDR2 FQNEAQ. J was trimmed by 0 bases and V by 4 bases; bases with no gene match: 2. The CDR3 extends over 14 amino acids. CDR3: CASSSTGLNTEAFF. CDR3 DNA sequence: TGTGCCAGCAGCTCGACAGGGTTGAACACTGAAGCTTTCTTT.

This sequence joins TRBV27 and TRBJ1-6, with D hard to call. V lost 2 bases and J 9 bases, leaving 17 bases between the germline ends. CDR3 length: 16 amino acids. CDR1 MNHEY and CDR2 SMNVEV come from the germline V gene (reference sequence). CDR3: CASSLGPPDQGSPLHF. CDR3 DNA: TGTGCCAGCAGTTTAGGCCCCCCCGACCAAGGTTCACCCCTCCACTTT.

This chain joins TRBV12-5 and TRBJ1-1; TRBD1 might be the D (6 bases). This CDR3 region has 14 residues. Trimming took off 2 bases at V and 4 bases at J, with 11 bases between the two ends. Germline V CDR1 and CDR2: LGHNT, FRNRAP. CDR3: CASGLWGAGTEAFF. The CDR3 region has the DNA TGTGCTAGTGGTTTGTGGGGGGCAGGCACTGAAGCTTTCTTT.

The chain combines TRBV3-1 (or the pseudogene TRBV3-2) with TRBJ1-6; 7 bases match TRBD1. Germline-derived CDR1 and CDR2 are LGHDT and YNNKEL (reference sequence). This CDR3 region has 15 residues. V was pared by 3 bases and J by 6 bases, with 5 bases of the junction left unmatched. The CDR3 reads CASSHPTGSNSPLHF. The CDR3 nucleotides read TGTGCCAGCAGCCACCCGACAGGGAGTAATTCACCCCTCCACTTT.

The chain has TRBV27 and TRBJ2-2; 9 bases match TRBD1. The CDR3 sequence is 16 residues long. Trimming took 1 base from V and 6 from J; bases not matched to a gene: 6. CDR1 MNHEY and CDR2 SMNVEV come from the germline V gene (reference sequence). DNA of the CDR3: TGTGCCAGCAGTTTATTGGGACAGGGAGTTGCCGGGGAGCTGTTTTTT. This sequence encodes CASSLLGQGVAGELFF.

The V and J genes are TRBV5-4 and TRBJ2-3; 11 bases map to TRBD2. The V segment lost 0 bases and the J segment 0 bases; nucleotides outside the gene matches: 0. The CDR3 is made up of 16 amino acids. The germline V gene encodes CDR1 SGHNT and CDR2 YYREEE (reference sequence). CDR3 nucleotides: TGTGCCAGCAGCTTGGGACTAGCGGGGAGCACAGATACGCAGTATTTT. Its protein is CASSLGLAGSTDTQYF. Complete variable domain (other parts from reference TRBV5-4 and TRBJ2-3): ETGVTQSPTHLIKTRGQQVTLRCSSQSGHNTVSWYQQALGQGPQFIFQYYREEENGRGNFPPRFSGLQFPNYSSELNVNALELDDSALYLCASSLGLAGSTDTQYFGPGTRLTVL.

The rearrangement joins TRBV6-5 to TRBJ2-1; tentative D call: TRBD2 (5 bases). This CDR3 is built from 15 residues. Germline CDR1 is MNHEY and CDR2 is SVGAGI. V was pared by 8 bases and J by 2 bases, with 16 bases between. The CDR3 region has the DNA TGTGCCAGCTCGCCGCGGGTAGAAACCTACAATGAGCAGTTCTTC. As protein: CASSPRVETYNEQFF.

The V call is TRBV19, the J call TRBJ2-5; 10 nucleotides line up with TRBD2. CDR1 and CDR2 from the germline V gene are LNHDA and SQIVND (reference sequence). With V trimmed by 5 bases and J by 4 bases, 7 bases remained unmatched. CDR3 length equals 15 residues. This CDR3 is CASSQASGGRETQYF. CDR3 coding DNA: TGTGCCAGTAGTCAGGCTAGCGGGGGCCGAGAGACCCAGTACTTC.

The J gene is TRBJ1-4, the V gene TRBV11-2, with D uncertain. The CDR3 consists of 12 residues. V lost 2 bases and J lost 6, with 4 bases in between. The germline V gene has CDR1 SGHAT and CDR2 FQNNGV. The CDR3 is CASSLPDEKLFF. The CDR3 region has the DNA TGTGCCAGCAGCTTACCGGATGAAAAACTGTTTTTT.

This chain uses TRBV7-9 with TRBJ2-7, with D tentatively TRBD1 (6 bases). V lost 5 bases and J lost 4, with 15 bases in between. The CDR3 loop spans 14 amino acids. The germline V gene encodes CDR1 SEHNR and CDR2 FQNEAQ (reference sequence). The CDR3 nucleotides read TGTGCCAGCAGCCACGACGAGAGGGGGTACGAGCAGTACTTC. Its translation is CASSHDERGYEQYF.

This chain joins TRBV5-4 and TRBJ1-5; D call uncertain. V was clipped by 0 bases and J by 4 bases, with 5 bases between them. This CDR3 region has 13 residues. CDR1 is SGHNT and CDR2 is YYREEE in the germline V gene (reference sequence). Here the CDR3 reads CASSLDNNQPQHF. As DNA, the CDR3 is TGTGCCAGCAGCTTGGACAATAATCAGCCCCAGCATTTT.

This clone was detected only once. J is TRBJ1-1 and V is TRBV28, with TRBD1 identical over 8 bases. Germline CDR1 MDHEN, CDR2 SYDVKM. V was clipped by 7 bases and J by 9 bases; unmatched bases: 10. The CDR3 has 13 amino acids. The CDR3 DNA reads as TGTGCCAGCATGAAGCAGGGGACAGGACAAGCTTTCTTT. It encodes CASMKQGTGQAFF.

V usage is TRBV5-6 and J usage is TRBJ1-1; D is unresolved. Germline CDR1 is SGHDT and CDR2 is YYEEEE. The CDR3 is 15 amino acids. V shed 2 bases and J shed 0 bases, with 11 bases lying between them. For the CDR3, the DNA is TGTGCCAGCAGCTTCGTCGGGAATCTGAACACTGAAGCTTTCTTT. This encodes CASSFVGNLNTEAFF.

This rearrangement joins TRBV30 to TRBJ2-6, with a tentative D call TRBD2 (5 bases). CDR3 size: 17 residues. With 0 bases removed from V and 4 bases from J, the gap between germline ends came to 16 bases. Germline values: CDR1 GTSNPN, CDR2 SVGIG (reference sequence). The CDR3 loop is CAWSVPSGEPGANVLTF. In nucleotides, the CDR3 is TGTGCCTGGAGTGTTCCTTCTGGGGAGCCCGGGGCCAACGTCCTGACTTTC. The whole variable domain, remainder taken from reference TRBV30 and TRBJ2-6, is SQTIHQWPATLVQPVGSPLSLECTVEGTSNPNLYWYRQAAGRGLQLLFYSVGIGQISSEVPQNLSASRPQDRQFILSSKKLLLSDSGFYLCAWSVPSGEPGANVLTFGAGSRLTVL.

This chain links TRBV6-5 with TRBJ2-5, with D perhaps TRBD2 (5 bases). Trimming pared 6 bases from V and 4 bases from J, leaving 12 bases between. The CDR3 runs 13 residues. CDR1 is MNHEY and CDR2 is SVGAGI in the germline V gene. The CDR3 loop reads CASRAGSPETQYF. CDR3 nucleotide sequence: TGTGCCAGCAGGGCGGGCAGTCCAGAGACCCAGTACTTC.

The chain uses TRBV30 and TRBJ1-2, with D perhaps matching TRBD1 (5 bases). V gave up 1 base and J gave up 0 bases, with 12 bases separating them. The CDR3 consists of 15 residues. Looked up from germline, CDR1 is GTSNPN and CDR2 is SVGIG (reference sequence). The CDR3 loop is CAWSGLTVPNYGYTF. The CDR3 nucleotides read TGTGCCTGGAGTGGTTTGACAGTCCCTAACTATGGCTACACCTTC.